Below, one TCR beta chain is given with its context. This sample was taken from a study of Tregs in tolerant kidney transplant recipients. The CDR3 spans 15 residues. CDR1 is SGDLS, CDR2 YYNGEE, per germline. Trimming stripped 3 bases from V and 4 bases from J, with 14 bases between. Sequencing was performed with immunoSEQ multiplex PCR; in TCRdb, only in-frame clones are kept and a portion is missing. The sample holds over 50,000 clones; 80% to 90% are singletons and the top ten take under 2.5%. The sequenced sample was Tregs from blood, obtained before the transplant. This clonotype was obtained from a human donor who received a combined kidney and bone marrow transplant. This chain links TRBV9 with TRBJ2-1, with D maybe TRBD1 (6 bases). This chain's CDR3 is CASSAGAGIYNEQFF. CDR3 in DNA: TGTGCCAGCAGCGCAGGGGCAGGCATTTACAATGAGCAGTTCTTC.